These T cell receptor beta chains were read from a single sample in a study of T cells after yellow fever vaccination. TCRdb re-called the 5' RACE reads with MiXCR, one entry per CDR3 protein. The sample contains about 350,000 distinct CDR3 sequences, 7% to 10% of which appear only once. The source was PBMCs, collected around 45 days after the first yellow fever vaccination. The receptor set was obtained from a man between 18 and 29 years old who received the YFV17D yellow fever vaccine. The CDR3 runs from the conserved cysteine through the conserved F or W. D genes are given only for firm matches. Not every row has a clone size; where given, it reads once, few, many or a size class.

13	many	TRBJ2-2	TRBV7-3	.	CASSLLGTGELFF	TGTGCCAGCAGCTTACTGGGAACCGGGGAGCTGTTTTTT
15	.	TRBJ2-1	TRBV12-3/TRBV12-4	TRBD2	CASTITSGEGDEQFF	TGTGCCAGCACCATAACTAGCGGGGAGGGCGATGAGCAGTTCTTC
12	.	TRBJ1-2	TRBV29-1	TRBD1	CSVETGKGGYTF	TGCAGCGTTGAGACAGGGAAAGGCGGCTACACCTTC
15	few	TRBJ2-5	TRBV5-4	TRBD1	CASSRQGRREETQYF	TGTGCCAGCAGCCGACAGGGTAGGCGGGAAGAGACCCAGTACTTC
14	many	TRBJ2-2	TRBV6-5	TRBD1	CASSFQQGTGELFF	TGTGCCAGCAGTTTCCAACAGGGGACCGGGGAGCTGTTTTTT
15	.	TRBJ1-2	TRBV5-1	.	CASSLGGGRIYGYTF	TGCGCCAGCAGCTTGGGAGGGGGACGGATATATGGCTACACCTTC
16	.	TRBJ2-6	TRBV6-5	.	CASSYGQAPGANVLTF	TGTGCCAGCAGTTACGGCCAGGCCCCTGGGGCCAACGTCCTGACTTTC
17	few	TRBJ2-1	TRBV5-1	TRBD1	CASSINTGTEIYNEQFF	TGCGCCAGCAGCATTAATACCGGGACAGAAATATACAATGAGCAGTTCTTC
12	many	TRBJ2-5	TRBV20-1	.	CSARGQHQTQYF	TGCAGTGCTAGAGGCCAGCATCAGACCCAGTACTTC
15	.	TRBJ2-1	TRBV3-1	TRBD2	CASSQGLAGGHEQFF	TGTGCCAGCAGCCAGGGTCTAGCGGGGGGTCATGAGCAGTTCTTC
15	.	TRBJ2-3	TRBV5-4	TRBD2	CASRVGGERTDTQYF	TGTGCCAGCAGGGTGGGGGGGGAACGCACAGATACGCAGTATTTT
13	many	TRBJ2-5	TRBV18	.	CASSPGTEETQYF	TGTGCCAGCTCCCCAGGGACGGAAGAGACCCAGTACTTC
13	.	TRBJ1-5	TRBV27	.	CASSLRQLGPQHF	TGTGCCAGCAGTTTACGACAGCTAGGGCCCCAGCATTTT
13	.	TRBJ1-1	TRBV4-3	.	CASSQGSITEVFF	TGCGCCAGCAGCCAAGGCAGTATCACTGAAGTTTTCTTT
14	.	TRBJ1-2	TRBV5-1	.	CASSFFDSNYGYTF	TGCGCCAGCAGCTTTTTCGACAGCAACTATGGCTACACCTTC
12	.	TRBJ2-7	TRBV5-1	.	CASTEPGHEQYF	TGCGCCAGCACGGAGCCGGGGCACGAGCAGTACTTC
17	many	TRBJ2-3	TRBV4-3	TRBD1	CASSQEGQGVTTDTQYF	TGCGCCAGCAGCCAAGAGGGACAGGGGGTGACGACAGATACGCAGTATTTT
13	.	TRBJ2-1	TRBV4-3	TRBD1	CASSQRQGNEQFF	TGCGCCAGCAGCCAAAGACAGGGCAATGAGCAGTTCTTC
16	.	TRBJ2-3	TRBV5-1	TRBD1	CASSLGGTGDTDTQYF	TGCGCCAGCAGCTTGGGGGGAACAGGGGACACAGATACGCAGTATTTT
15	.	TRBJ1-3	TRBV20-1	.	CSARDPRNSGNTIYF	TGCAGTGCTAGAGATCCCAGGAACTCTGGAAACACCATATATTTT
15	.	TRBJ1-1	TRBV4-1	.	CASSQGENTNTEAFF	TGCGCCAGCAGCCAAGGGGAGAACACGAACACTGAAGCTTTCTTT
14	.	TRBJ2-5	TRBV30	.	CAWTSRGAVETQYF	TGTGCCTGGACTTCTCGGGGGGCCGTAGAGACCCAGTACTTC
21	.	TRBJ2-4	TRBV6-6	.	CASSPRPDRGGLALAKNIQYF	TGTGCCAGCAGTCCCCGCCCAGACAGGGGAGGACTAGCTCTAGCCAAAAACATTCAGTACTTC
13	.	TRBJ1-5	TRBV6-5	.	CASSYAVGQPQHF	TGTGCCAGCAGTTACGCTGTGGGGCAGCCCCAGCATTTT
12	few	TRBJ2-1	TRBV7-9	.	CASSLAVSEQFF	TGTGCCAGCAGCTTAGCCGTATCGGAGCAGTTCTTC
14	many	TRBJ2-3	TRBV7-9	TRBD1	CASTGTGSTDTQYF	TGTGCCAGCACAGGGACAGGGAGCACAGATACGCAGTATTTT
15	few	TRBJ2-2	TRBV3-1	.	CASSKWDLNTGELFF	TGTGCCAGCAGCAAATGGGACCTCAACACCGGGGAGCTGTTTTTT
16	once	TRBJ2-6	TRBV7-9	.	CASSLGWTAGANVLTF	TGTGCCAGCAGCTTAGGCTGGACAGCTGGGGCCAACGTCCTGACTTTC
15	few	TRBJ2-2	TRBV9	TRBD1	CASSVRGPDTGELFF	TGTGCCAGCAGCGTCAGGGGGCCGGACACCGGGGAGCTGTTTTTT
14	.	TRBJ1-4	TRBV12-3/TRBV12-4	.	CASSRDSRNEKLFF	TGTGCCAGCAGCCGTGACAGTCGAAATGAAAAACTGTTTTTT
16	few	TRBJ2-7	TRBV7-6	.	CASSEAGLFSHYEQYF	TGTGCCAGCAGCGAGGCGGGACTTTTTTCACACTACGAGCAGTACTTC
15	.	TRBJ2-7	TRBV29-1	TRBD2	CSVEKTSGGMSEQYF	TGCAGCGTTGAAAAGACTAGCGGGGGGATGAGCGAGCAGTACTTC
14	.	TRBJ2-5	TRBV5-4	.	CASSFGWTEETQYF	TGTGCCAGCAGCTTTGGGTGGACAGAAGAGACCCAGTACTTC
15	.	TRBJ1-1	TRBV5-1	.	CASSPNGGAGTEAFF	TGCGCCAGCAGCCCGAATGGCGGGGCAGGGACTGAAGCTTTCTTT
14	few	TRBJ1-2	TRBV4-1	.	CASSQDPAYYGYTF	TGCGCCAGCAGCCAAGACCCCGCGTACTATGGCTACACCTTC
13	.	TRBJ2-5	TRBV19	.	CASSKGDRETQYF	TGTGCCAGTAGTAAGGGTGACCGAGAGACCCAGTACTTC
15	few	TRBJ1-3	TRBV5-1	.	CASSIGGGSGNTIYF	TGCGCCAGCAGCATCGGGGGGGGTTCTGGAAACACCATATATTTT
14	.	TRBJ1-5	TRBV20-1	.	CSANRGRGNQPQHF	TGCAGTGCTAATAGGGGACGAGGGAATCAGCCCCAGCATTTT
16	few	TRBJ1-2	TRBV6-1	TRBD1	CASSPGRTGGYYGYTF	TGTGCCAGCAGTCCCGGGCGGACAGGGGGTTACTATGGCTACACCTTC
15	.	TRBJ1-4	TRBV6-5	.	CASSYSGGANEKLFF	TGTGCCAGCAGTTACTCGGGCGGAGCTAATGAAAAACTGTTTTTT
14	.	TRBJ2-7	TRBV20-1	TRBD2	CSAPGGGVSYEQYF	TGCAGTGCTCCGGGGGGAGGGGTCTCCTACGAGCAGTACTTC
14	few	TRBJ1-3	TRBV7-2	.	CASSFGGNGNTIYF	TGTGCCAGCAGCTTCGGGGGTAATGGAAACACCATATATTTT
16	.	TRBJ2-5	TRBV6-5	.	CASSSTPLGTQETQYF	TGTGCCAGCAGTTCGACACCACTCGGGACACAAGAGACCCAGTACTTC
15	many	TRBJ1-4	TRBV7-9	.	CASSFRGRTNEKLFF	TGTGCCAGCAGCTTCCGGGGCAGGACTAATGAAAAACTGTTTTTT
15	.	TRBJ1-3	TRBV4-1	.	CASSQMGWAGNTIYF	TGCGCCAGCAGCCAAATGGGCTGGGCTGGAAACACCATATATTTT
13	many	TRBJ2-7	TRBV20-1	TRBD2	CSASLAGVHEQYF	TGCAGTGCGTCGCTAGCGGGGGTACACGAGCAGTACTTC